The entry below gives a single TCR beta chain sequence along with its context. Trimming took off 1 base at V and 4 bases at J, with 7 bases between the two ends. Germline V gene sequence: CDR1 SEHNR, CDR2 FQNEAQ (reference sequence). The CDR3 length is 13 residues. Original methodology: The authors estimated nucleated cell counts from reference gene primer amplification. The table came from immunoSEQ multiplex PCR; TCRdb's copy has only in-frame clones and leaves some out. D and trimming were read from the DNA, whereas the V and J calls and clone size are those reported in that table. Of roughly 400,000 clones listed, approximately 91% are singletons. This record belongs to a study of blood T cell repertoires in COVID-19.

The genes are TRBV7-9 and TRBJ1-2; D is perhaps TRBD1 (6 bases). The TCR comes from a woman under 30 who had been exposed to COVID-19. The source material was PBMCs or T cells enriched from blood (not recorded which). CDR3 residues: CASSLVGAYGYTF. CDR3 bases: TGTGCCAGCAGCTTAGTGGGGGCCTATGGCTACACCTTC. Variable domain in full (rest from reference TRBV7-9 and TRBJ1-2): DTGVSQNPRHKITKRGQNVTFRCDPISEHNRLYWYRQTLGQGPEFLTYFQNEAQLEKSRLLSDRFSAERPKGSFSTLEIQRTEQGDSAMYLCASSLVGAYGYTFGSGTRLTVV.